These 13 T cell receptor beta chains were all obtained from the same sample, sequenced in a study of blood T cell repertoires in COVID-19. Profiled with immunoSEQ multiplex PCR; TCRdb holds only in-frame clones, not every one. The sample lists about 180,000 clones; 60% to 80% were seen once. The sample was PBMCs or T cells enriched from blood (not recorded which). All receptors come from a woman between 45 and 65 years old who had recovered from COVID-19.

In this sample, this clone turned up a few times. The rearrangement uses TRBV28 and TRBJ2-1; 12 bases are shared with TRBD2. Germline V gene sequence: CDR1 MDHEN, CDR2 SYDVKM. V lost 3 bases to trimming and J lost 8 bases; unmatched junction nucleotides: 11. The CDR3 is made up of 17 amino acids. The CDR3 sequence is CASSFTETSGRGHEQFF. The CDR3 bases are TGTGCCAGCAGTTTCACCGAGACTAGCGGGAGAGGGCATGAGCAGTTCTTC.

This clone was seen just once. V usage is TRBV24-1 and J usage is TRBJ1-2, with 8 bases lining up with TRBD1. The V segment lost 3 bases and the J segment 2 bases; nucleotides outside the gene matches: 7. The length of the CDR3 is 16 residues. In germline, CDR1 is KGHDR, CDR2 SFDVKD. CDR3 in amino acids: CATSDPDRGQNYGYTF. DNA for the CDR3: TGTGCCACCAGTGATCCCGACAGGGGACAAAACTATGGCTACACCTTC.

This rearrangement joins TRBV5-1 to TRBJ1-1, with a possible D match to TRBD1 (5 bases). CDR1 SGHRS and CDR2 YFSETQ come from the germline V gene. Trimming cost V 7 bases and J 0 bases, with 13 bases left between them. CDR3 length: 14 amino acids. The CDR3 coding sequence is TGCGCCAGCCAATCCTCAGGGATGAACACTGAAGCTTTCTTT. Protein product: CASQSSGMNTEAFF. Full variable domain (missing parts from reference TRBV5-1 and TRBJ1-1): KAGVTQTPRYLIKTRGQQVTLSCSPISGHRSVSWYQQTPGQGLQFLFEYFSETQRNKGNFPGRFSGRQFSNSRSEMNVSTLELGDSALYLCASQSSGMNTEAFFGQGTRLTVV.

Comment on this clone: Other DNA sequences from this sample encode an identical CDR3 as well. V and J are TRBV2 and TRBJ1-5, with a weak D call TRBD1 (5 bases). V lost 2 bases, J lost 0 bases, and 8 bases lay in between. The CDR3 sequence is 15 residues long. The germline CDR1 and CDR2 sequences are SNHLY and FYNNEI. The DNA for the CDR3 is TGTGCCAGCAGTGAACGGGGGTATAGCAATCAGCCCCAGCATTTT. Translated, it gives CASSERGYSNQPQHF.

This clone has only one observation. The chain combines TRBV28 with TRBJ1-6, with D tentatively TRBD1 (5 bases). The V gene lost 2 bases and the J gene lost 7 bases, with 12 bases spanning the gap. The CDR3 runs 15 residues. Germline V CDR1 and CDR2: MDHEN, SYDVKM. This CDR3 is CASSLNRGGNSPLHF. CDR3 DNA sequence: TGTGCCAGCAGTTTAAATAGGGGTGGGAATTCACCCCTCCACTTT.

The rearrangement links TRBV7-3 to TRBJ2-7; D unclear. V lost 1 base and J 0 bases, leaving 7 bases between the germline ends. The CDR3 loop spans 14 amino acids. In germline, CDR1 is SGHTA, CDR2 FQGTGA. The CDR3 region is CASSLSEHSYEQYF. The CDR3, as DNA: TGTGCCAGCAGCTTAAGTGAACACTCCTACGAGCAGTACTTC.

The gene calls are TRBV12-3 or TRBV12-4 and TRBJ1-1; 7 positions agree with TRBD1. The CDR3 length is 12 residues. V was pared by 8 bases and J by 4 bases, with 4 bases of the junction left unmatched. CDR3 sequence (DNA): TGTGCCAGCTACAGGGGAGGCACTGAAGCTTTCTTT. Residues: CASYRGGTEAFF.

V and J are TRBV23-1 and TRBJ2-7, with 16 bases aligning to TRBD2. TRBV23-1 is filed as an ORF, its function uncertain. The V and J ends lost 9 bases and 5 bases, in that order; junction bases with no gene match: 4. The CDR3 runs 14 residues. The CDR3 protein is CARGLAGGPHEQYF. The CDR3 bases are TGCGCCAGGGGACTAGCGGGAGGGCCCCACGAGCAGTACTTC.

This clone was detected once. DNA for the CDR3: TGTGCCAGCAGCCAAGAGTCGGGGGGCGAAGCTTTCTTT. Translated, it gives CASSQESGGEAFF. The chain combines TRBV4-2 with TRBJ1-1; a weak D match, TRBD1 (6 bases). Trimming removed 0 bases at V and 8 bases at J, with 10 bases between. The CDR3 extends over 13 amino acids. Germline CDR1 reads LGHNA; CDR2 reads YNFKEQ.

The V gene is TRBV27, the J gene TRBJ2-3, with D maybe TRBD1 (5 bases). Germline V CDR1 and CDR2: MNHEY, SMNVEV (reference sequence). CDR3 length equals 14 residues. V was pared by 7 bases and J by 4 bases, with 15 bases between. In nucleotides, the CDR3 is TGTGCCAGCACCTCCCACCAGGGTCCAGATACGCAGTATTTT. The encoded protein is CASTSHQGPDTQYF.

This chain joins TRBV5-1 and TRBJ2-3, with 9 bases aligning to TRBD2. The CDR3 is made up of 15 amino acids. Germline V lookup: CDR1 SGHRS, CDR2 YFSETQ. With 4 bases clipped from V and 4 bases from J, the junction kept 7 bases outside the gene matches. The CDR3 here is CASSPNAGGPDTQYF. CDR3 nucleotides: TGCGCCAGCAGCCCGAACGCGGGAGGGCCAGATACGCAGTATTTT.

J is TRBJ2-2 and V is TRBV18; 7 nucleotides match TRBD2. From germline, CDR1 is KGHSH and CDR2 LQKENI. The CDR3 loop spans 16 amino acids. V was pared by 2 bases and J by 7 bases, with 10 bases of the junction left unmatched. CDR3: CASSPSSGLVIGELFF. In DNA form, the CDR3 reads TGTGCCAGCTCACCAAGTTCCGGACTAGTAATCGGGGAGCTGTTTTTT.

The genes are TRBV3-1 (or the pseudogene TRBV3-2) and TRBJ2-7; weak D call: TRBD2 (6 bases). This CDR3 is built from 14 residues. CDR1 is LGHDT, CDR2 YNNKEL, per germline (reference sequence). V lost 1 base to trimming and J lost 5 bases, with 12 bases between them. The DNA of the CDR3 is TGTGCCAGCAGCCAAGTGGAGGGGAGAAACGAGCAGTACTTC. Residues: CASSQVEGRNEQYF.